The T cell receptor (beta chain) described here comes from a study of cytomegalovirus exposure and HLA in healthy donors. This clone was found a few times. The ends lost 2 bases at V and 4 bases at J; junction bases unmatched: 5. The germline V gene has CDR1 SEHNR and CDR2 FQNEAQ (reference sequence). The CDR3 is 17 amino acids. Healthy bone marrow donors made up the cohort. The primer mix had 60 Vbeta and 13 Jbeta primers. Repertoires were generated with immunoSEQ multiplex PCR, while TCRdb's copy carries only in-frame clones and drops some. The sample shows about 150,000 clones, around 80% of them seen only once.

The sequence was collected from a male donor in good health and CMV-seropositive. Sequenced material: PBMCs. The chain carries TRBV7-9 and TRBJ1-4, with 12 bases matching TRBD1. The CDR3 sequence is CASSLRGQGADNEKLFF. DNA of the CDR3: TGTGCCAGCAGCTTAAGGGGACAGGGGGCGGATAATGAAAAACTGTTTTTT.